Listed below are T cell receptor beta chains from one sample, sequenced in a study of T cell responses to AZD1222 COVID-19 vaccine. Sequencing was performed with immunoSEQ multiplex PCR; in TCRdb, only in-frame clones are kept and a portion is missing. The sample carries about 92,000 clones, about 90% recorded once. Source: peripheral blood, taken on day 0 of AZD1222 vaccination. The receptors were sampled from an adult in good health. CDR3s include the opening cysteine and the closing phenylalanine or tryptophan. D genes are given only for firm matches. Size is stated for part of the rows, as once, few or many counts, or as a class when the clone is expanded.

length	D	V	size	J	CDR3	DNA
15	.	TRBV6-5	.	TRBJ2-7	CASRDVGHPTYEQYF	TGTGCCAGCCGGGACGTGGGACACCCTACCTACGAGCAGTACTTC
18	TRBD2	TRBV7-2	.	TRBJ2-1	CASSPTGTSGREGNEQFF	TGTGCCAGCAGCCCTACCGGGACTAGCGGGAGGGAAGGGAATGAGCAGTTCTTC
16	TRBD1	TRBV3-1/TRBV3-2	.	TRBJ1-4	CASSPYNRDRGEKLFF	TGTGCCAGCAGCCCTTACAACCGGGACAGGGGTGAAAAACTGTTTTTT
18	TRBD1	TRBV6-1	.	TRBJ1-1	CASSERGQALGENTEAFF	TGTGCCAGCAGTGAACGGGGACAGGCCCTGGGGGAGAACACTGAAGCTTTCTTT
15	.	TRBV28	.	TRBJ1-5	CASSSDSYSNQPQHF	TGTGCCAGCAGTTCCGACAGTTATAGCAATCAGCCCCAGCATTTT
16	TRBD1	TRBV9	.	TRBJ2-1	CASSVDRGSSYNEQFF	TGTGCCAGCAGCGTAGACAGGGGAAGTTCCTACAATGAGCAGTTCTTC
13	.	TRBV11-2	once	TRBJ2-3	CASSWGNTDTQYF	TGTGCCAGCAGTTGGGGGAACACAGATACGCAGTATTTT
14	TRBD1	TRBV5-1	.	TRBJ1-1	CASRMDRGHTEAFF	TGCGCCAGCAGAATGGACAGGGGGCACACTGAAGCTTTCTTT
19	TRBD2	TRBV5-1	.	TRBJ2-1	CASSLGTRRGASSYNEQFF	TGCGCCAGCAGCTTGGGGACTAGGCGGGGTGCGAGCTCCTACAATGAGCAGTTCTTC
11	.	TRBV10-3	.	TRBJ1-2	CAISPGVGYTF	TGTGCCATCAGTCCGGGGGTCGGCTACACCTTC
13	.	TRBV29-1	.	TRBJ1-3	CSVENSSGNTIYF	TGCAGCGTGGAGAACAGCTCTGGAAACACCATATATTTT
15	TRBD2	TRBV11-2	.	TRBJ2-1	CASSATSGRKNEQFF	TGTGCCAGCAGCGCTACTAGCGGGAGGAAGAATGAGCAGTTCTTC
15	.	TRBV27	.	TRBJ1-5	CASKRAGWNDQPQHF	TGTGCCAGCAAGCGGGCGGGGTGGAACGATCAGCCCCAGCATTTT
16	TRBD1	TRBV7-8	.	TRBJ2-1	CASSLQGAVRVNEQFF	TGTGCCAGCAGCTTACAGGGGGCGGTTCGGGTCAATGAGCAGTTCTTC
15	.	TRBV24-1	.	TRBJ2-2	CATSARAANTGELFF	TGTGCCACCAGTGCCAGGGCCGCGAACACCGGGGAGCTGTTTTTT
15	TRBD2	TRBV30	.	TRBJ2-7	CAWSPTSGRAYEQYF	TGTGCCTGGAGTCCAACTAGCGGGAGAGCATACGAGCAGTACTTC
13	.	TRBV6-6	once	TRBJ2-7	CASSLGQRYEQYF	TGTGCCAGCAGTTTAGGACAGAGGTACGAGCAGTACTTC
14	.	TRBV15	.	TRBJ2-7	CATSRVRTEYEQYF	TGTGCCACCAGCAGAGTTAGGACAGAATACGAGCAGTACTTC
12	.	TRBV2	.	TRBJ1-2	CASMGENYGYTF	TGTGCCAGCATGGGGGAGAACTATGGCTACACCTTC
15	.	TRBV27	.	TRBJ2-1	CASRMGRITYNEQFF	TGTGCCAGCAGAATGGGACGGATAACCTACAATGAGCAGTTCTTC
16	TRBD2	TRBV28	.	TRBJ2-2	CASSPPGRANTGELFF	TGTGCCAGCAGTCCTCCTGGGAGGGCGAACACCGGGGAGCTGTTTTTT
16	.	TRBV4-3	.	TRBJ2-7	CASSQERTAGQWEQYF	TGCGCCAGCAGCCAAGAGAGGACGGCCGGACAGTGGGAGCAGTACTTC
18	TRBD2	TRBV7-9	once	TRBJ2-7	CASSLVIGLAGGGYEQYF	TGTGCCAGCAGCTTAGTGATAGGGCTAGCGGGAGGTGGCTACGAGCAGTACTTC
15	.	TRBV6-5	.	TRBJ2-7	CASSNRWTSSYEQYF	TGTGCCAGCAGCAATAGGTGGACAAGCTCCTACGAGCAGTACTTC
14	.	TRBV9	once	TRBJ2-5	CASSAAPSQETQYF	TGTGCCAGCAGTGCGGCTCCGTCTCAAGAGACCCAGTACTTC
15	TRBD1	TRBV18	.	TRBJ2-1	CASSEQGESYNEQFF	TGTGCCAGCTCAGAACAGGGGGAATCCTACAATGAGCAGTTCTTC
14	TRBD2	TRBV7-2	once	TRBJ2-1	CASSPGGPNNEQFF	TGTGCCAGCAGCCCGGGAGGGCCGAACAATGAGCAGTTCTTC
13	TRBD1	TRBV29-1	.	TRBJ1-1	CSVEAGGNTEAFF	TGCAGCGTTGAAGCAGGGGGAAACACTGAAGCTTTCTTT
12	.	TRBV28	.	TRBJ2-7	CATARRIYEQYF	TGTGCCACCGCGCGCCGGATCTACGAGCAGTACTTC